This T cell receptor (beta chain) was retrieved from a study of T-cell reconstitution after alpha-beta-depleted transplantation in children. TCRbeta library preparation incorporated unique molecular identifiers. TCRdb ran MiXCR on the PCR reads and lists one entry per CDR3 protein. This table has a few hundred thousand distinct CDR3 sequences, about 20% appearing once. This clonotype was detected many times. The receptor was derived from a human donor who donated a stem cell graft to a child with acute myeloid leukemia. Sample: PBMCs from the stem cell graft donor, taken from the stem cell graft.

The CDR3 sequence is CSVEEGSGSGANVLTF. The CDR3 DNA follows: TGCAGCGTTGAAGAAGGGTCGGGCTCTGGGGCCAACGTCCTGACTTTC. The chain combines TRBV29-1 with TRBJ2-6; D uncertain. V lost 0 bases and J 0 bases, leaving 9 bases between the germline ends. This CDR3 has 16 amino acids. Germline CDR1 is SQVTM and CDR2 is ANQGSEA.